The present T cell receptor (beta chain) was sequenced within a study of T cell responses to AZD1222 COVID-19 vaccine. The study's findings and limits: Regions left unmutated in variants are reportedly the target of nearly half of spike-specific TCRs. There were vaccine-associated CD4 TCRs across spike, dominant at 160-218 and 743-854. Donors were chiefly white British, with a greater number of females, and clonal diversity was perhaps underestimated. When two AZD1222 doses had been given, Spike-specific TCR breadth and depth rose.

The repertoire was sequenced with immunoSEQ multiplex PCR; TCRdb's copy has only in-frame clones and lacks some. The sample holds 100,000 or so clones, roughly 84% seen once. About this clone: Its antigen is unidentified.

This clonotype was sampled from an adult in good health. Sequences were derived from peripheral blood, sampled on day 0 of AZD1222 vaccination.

The CDR3: CASSQQPSGRAKRNEQFF. The CDR3 nucleotides read TGCGCCAGCAGCCAACAACCTAGCGGGAGGGCGAAACGGAATGAGCAGTTCTTC. This chain connects TRBV4-1 to TRBJ2-1; TRBD2 agrees at 12 bases. This CDR3 has 18 residues. Trimming removed 2 bases from V and 7 bases from J; junction bases left unmatched: 12. CDR1 is MGHRA and CDR2 is YSYEKL in the germline V gene.